This TCR beta chain was obtained from a study of CD4+ T cells in melanoma. General study points: Neoantigen-specific CD4+ T cells in melanoma reportedly had diverse differentiation states. A reported correlation linked neoantigen-specific CD4+ T cells to CD8+, macrophage and B cell function.

Notes on this clone: Its antigen is unidentified.

The V end was cut by 2 bases, the J end by 4 bases, with 20 bases between. This CDR3 contains 17 residues. Germline V gene sequence: CDR1 SGHTA, CDR2 FQGNSA. Sequencing was performed with immunoSEQ multiplex PCR; in TCRdb, only in-frame clones are kept and a portion is missing. The table has about 6,500 clones, roughly 51% seen once. J is TRBJ2-5 and V is TRBV7-2; D perhaps matches TRBD2 (5 bases). Sequenced: cells from a culture (not recorded whether cultured in vitro). The receptor comes from a human donor with melanoma. Written as DNA, the CDR3 is TGTGCCAGCAGCTTACGCCCGAACACAAGAGGAGGAGAGACCCAGTACTTC. Translated, it gives CASSLRPNTRGGETQYF.